These 22 T cell receptor beta chains share one sample of origin, sequenced in a study of beta chain features in type 1 diabetes. The sequenced template was cDNA made from the entire isolated RNA. The repertoire was sequenced with immunoSEQ multiplex PCR; TCRdb's copy has only in-frame clones and lacks some. Of 810,000 or so clones listed, roughly a sixth are singletons. Sequencing was performed on naive CD4+ T cells from blood. Receptors were obtained from a young woman in good health.

The chain uses TRBV5-4 and TRBJ2-1; TRBD2 might be the D (6 bases). Trimming shortened V by 4 bases and J by 6 bases, and 14 bases separated the two germline ends. This CDR3 is built from 14 residues. In germline, CDR1 is SGHNT, CDR2 YYREEE (reference sequence). CDR3 amino acids: CASSPDYQGNEQFF. In DNA form, the CDR3 reads TGTGCCAGCAGCCCGGACTACCAGGGCAATGAGCAGTTCTTC. The whole variable domain, filled in from reference TRBV5-4 and TRBJ2-1, reads ETGVTQSPTHLIKTRGQQVTLRCSSQSGHNTVSWYQQALGQGPQFIFQYYREEENGRGNFPPRFSGLQFPNYSSELNVNALELDDSALYLCASSPDYQGNEQFFGPGTRLTVL.

The J gene is TRBJ2-7, the V gene TRBV9, with TRBD1 matching over 7 bases. V lost 4 bases, J lost 6 bases, and 7 bases stayed unmatched. Germline V CDR1 and CDR2: SGDLS, YYNGEE. This CDR3 is 13 amino acids long. CDR3 sequence (DNA): TGTGCCAGCAGCCGACACACAGGGGTCGAGCAGTACTTC. Its protein product is CASSRHTGVEQYF.

As DNA, the CDR3 is TGTGCCACCAGCAGAGGCGCAGACTCCGCGGGCCCATACGAGCAGTACTTC. It translates to CATSRGADSAGPYEQYF. The gene calls are TRBV15 and TRBJ2-7; the D gene is possibly TRBD2 (5 bases). The ends were cut back, 1 base at V and 4 bases at J, with 20 bases in the middle. CDR3 length equals 17 residues. Germline loops: CDR1 LNHNV, CDR2 YYDKDF (reference sequence).

CDR3 region: CASSGRALSNEQFF. The CDR3 nucleotides read TGCGCCAGCAGTGGGAGGGCCCTCAGCAATGAGCAGTTCTTC. This chain joins TRBV5-1 and TRBJ2-1; 7 bases are a match to TRBD2. Germline values: CDR1 SGHRS, CDR2 YFSETQ. There are 14 residues in the CDR3. V shed 5 bases, J shed 6 bases, and the junction held 8 bases outside the gene matches. Full variable domain (outside the CDR3, taken from reference TRBV5-1 and TRBJ2-1): KAGVTQTPRYLIKTRGQQVTLSCSPISGHRSVSWYQQTPGQGLQFLFEYFSETQRNKGNFPGRFSGRQFSNSRSEMNVSTLELGDSALYLCASSGRALSNEQFFGPGTRLTVL.

This clone has only a few counts. The chain employs TRBV5-8 and TRBJ2-5; TRBD1 aligns across 8 bases. Germline V lookup: CDR1 SGHTS, CDR2 YDEGEE. CDR3 size: 14 residues. V was clipped by 2 bases and J by 4 bases; unmatched bases: 4. For the CDR3, the DNA is TGTGCCAGCAGCTTCAGGACAGGGATAGAGACCCAGTACTTC. Protein: CASSFRTGIETQYF.

The rearrangement uses TRBV15 and TRBJ2-7; 7 bases line up with TRBD1. J lost 4 bases, V lost 2 bases, and 11 bases had no gene match. Germline V CDR1 and CDR2: LNHNV, YYDKDF (reference sequence). This CDR3 region has 16 residues. The CDR3 here is CATSRSLPTGLYEQYF. CDR3 in DNA: TGTGCCACCAGCAGATCTTTACCGACAGGGCTGTACGAGCAGTACTTC.

This CDR3 reads CASSPRRRDTEAFF. In nucleotides, the CDR3 is TGTGCCAGCAGCCCTCGGCGTCGTGACACTGAAGCTTTCTTT. The V gene is TRBV6-6, the J gene TRBJ1-1, with D uncertain. The CDR3 is 14 amino acids. Trimming pared 6 bases from V and 3 bases from J, leaving 14 bases between. Germline V gene sequence: CDR1 MNHNY, CDR2 SVGAGI (reference sequence).

This chain uses TRBV7-2 with TRBJ2-3; TRBD2 is a possible D gene (6 bases). Germline values: CDR1 SGHTA, CDR2 FQGNSA. The ends were cut back, 6 bases at V and 2 bases at J, with 12 bases in the middle. The CDR3 spans 14 residues. This CDR3 is CASRTGLHTDTQYF. As DNA, the CDR3 is TGTGCCAGCAGGACGGGACTTCACACAGATACGCAGTATTTT.

V is TRBV6-5 and J is TRBJ1-2; TRBD1 matches 7 bases. Losses at the gene ends were 6 bases for V and 8 bases for J; bases not matched to a gene: 6. The germline V gene encodes CDR1 MNHEY and CDR2 SVGAGI. The CDR3 consists of 12 residues. CDR3 region: CASRTTGDGYTF. DNA for the CDR3: TGTGCCAGCAGGACCACAGGGGACGGCTACACCTTC.

The chain uses TRBV5-1 and TRBJ2-5, with TRBD1 as a possible D gene (6 bases). Trimming took 2 bases from V and 3 from J, leaving 8 bases between them. The germline V gene encodes CDR1 SGHRS and CDR2 YFSETQ. The CDR3 runs 13 residues. CDR3 sequence (DNA): TGCGCCAGCAGCTTTACAGGGAAAGAGACCCAGTACTTC. Encoded protein: CASSFTGKETQYF.

The chain employs TRBV4-2 and TRBJ2-6; TRBD2 agrees at 11 bases. With V trimmed by 2 bases and J by 0 bases, 3 bases remained unmatched. The germline V gene has CDR1 LGHNA and CDR2 YNFKEQ. The CDR3 is 18 residues long. The CDR3 sequence: CASSQLLAGVSGANVLTF. The DNA for the CDR3 is TGTGCCAGCAGCCAATTACTAGCGGGAGTCTCTGGGGCCAACGTCCTGACTTTC.

This clone was found a few times. The chain has TRBV21-1 and TRBJ2-5; the DNA was not used to check the table's D call, TRBD1. The end of the DNA fits TRBJ2-7 better, so the J call may be wrong. TRBV21-1 is a recognized pseudogene. This CDR3 comprises 14 residues. CDR3 DNA sequence: TGTGCCAGCAGCGTCCCCGGACAGGGAAACGAGCAGTACTTC. It is translated as CASSVPGQGNEQYF.

The chain uses TRBV12-5 and TRBJ1-2; TRBD1 might be the D (6 bases). V dropped 4 bases and J dropped 8 bases, with 14 bases sitting between them. Germline V CDR1 and CDR2: LGHNT, FRNRAP. The CDR3 loop spans 13 amino acids. This chain's CDR3 is CASGYSGGRGYTF. CDR3 nucleotides: TGTGCTAGTGGTTATAGTGGGGGGCGCGGCTACACCTTC.

This clone has just a few counts. The genes are TRBV6-6 and TRBJ2-3, with 7 positions matching TRBD2. The length of the CDR3 is 16 residues. CDR1 and CDR2 from the germline V gene are MNHNY and SVGAGI (reference sequence). The V segment lost 6 bases and the J segment 2 bases; nucleotides outside the gene matches: 11. Here the CDR3 reads CASSFTGTIDTDTQYF. The CDR3 DNA follows: TGTGCCAGCAGCTTTACCGGGACTATCGACACAGATACGCAGTATTTT.

This clone was seen more than once but under ten times. The rearrangement uses TRBV5-6 and TRBJ2-7; 7 bases map to TRBD1. V lost 5 bases to trimming and J lost 3 bases; unmatched junction nucleotides: 11. The CDR3 is 15 residues long. The germline CDR1 and CDR2 sequences are SGHDT and YYEEEE. The CDR3 nucleotides are TGTGCCAGCAGTCTCACCGGGACAGACGACTACGAGCAGTACTTC. This translates into CASSLTGTDDYEQYF.

This sequence joins TRBV2 and TRBJ2-5; possibly TRBD1 for D (5 bases). The end of the DNA fits TRBJ2-7 better, so the J call may be wrong. The germline gives CDR1 SNHLY, CDR2 FYNNEI. The CDR3 contains 14 residues. The CDR3, as DNA: TGTGCCAGCAGTTTTGGAGACAGAACCTACGAGCAGTACTTC. Its protein product is CASSFGDRTYEQYF.

The gene calls are TRBV21-1 and TRBJ2-7; the table names TRBD1, a call not compared with the DNA. TRBV21-1 is a recognized pseudogene. This CDR3 spans 16 amino acids. The DNA of the CDR3 is TGTGCCAGCAGCACCTATTTCCGGGACAGGGCGTACGAGCAGTACTTC. This sequence encodes CASSTYFRDRAYEQYF.

This rearrangement joins TRBV6-5 to TRBJ2-7; D may be TRBD1 (6 bases). The germline V gene has CDR1 MNHEY and CDR2 SVGAGI. The CDR3 is made up of 15 amino acids. The V gene lost 3 bases and the J gene lost 2 bases, with 14 bases spanning the gap. The CDR3: CASSYGGTGAYEQYF. Written as DNA, the CDR3 is TGTGCCAGCAGTTATGGGGGCACCGGCGCCTACGAGCAGTACTTC.

This chain joins TRBV4-2 and TRBJ2-1; 11 bases agree with TRBD1. J gave up 2 bases and V 1 base, and 1 base lay outside the gene matches. The CDR3 runs 16 residues. Looked up from germline, CDR1 is LGHNA and CDR2 is YNFKEQ. CDR3 loop: CASSQAGQGAYNEQFF. The CDR3 region has the DNA TGTGCCAGCAGCCAAGCGGGACAGGGGGCCTACAATGAGCAGTTCTTC.

The CDR3 loop reads CASSLEYPRGETQYF. CDR3 nucleotides: TGCGCCAGCAGCTTGGAGTACCCTCGGGGGGAGACCCAGTACTTC. This chain links TRBV5-1 with TRBJ2-5, with D possibly matching TRBD2 (6 bases). The germline gives CDR1 SGHRS, CDR2 YFSETQ. The V end was cut by 0 bases, the J end by 5 bases, with 14 bases between. This CDR3 is built from 15 residues.

This clone occurred a few times. The chain joins TRBV28 to TRBJ2-4; the D gene is possibly TRBD1 (6 bases). Germline assignment: CDR1 MDHEN and CDR2 SYDVKM. V was cut by 3 bases and J by 9 bases, with 21 bases left in between. The CDR3 has 16 residues. CDR3 protein: CASSFTPQGFHSIQYF. DNA of the CDR3: TGTGCCAGCAGTTTTACGCCACAGGGATTCCACTCCATTCAGTACTTC.

The chain joins TRBV6-6 to TRBJ2-5, with D perhaps TRBD2 (5 bases). With 6 bases removed from V and 3 bases from J, the gap between germline ends came to 14 bases. The CDR3 spans 14 residues. CDR1 and CDR2 (germline): MNHNY, SVGAGI (reference sequence). The CDR3 loop is CASSWSGGKETQYF. The CDR3 DNA follows: TGTGCCAGCAGCTGGAGCGGAGGAAAAGAGACCCAGTACTTC.